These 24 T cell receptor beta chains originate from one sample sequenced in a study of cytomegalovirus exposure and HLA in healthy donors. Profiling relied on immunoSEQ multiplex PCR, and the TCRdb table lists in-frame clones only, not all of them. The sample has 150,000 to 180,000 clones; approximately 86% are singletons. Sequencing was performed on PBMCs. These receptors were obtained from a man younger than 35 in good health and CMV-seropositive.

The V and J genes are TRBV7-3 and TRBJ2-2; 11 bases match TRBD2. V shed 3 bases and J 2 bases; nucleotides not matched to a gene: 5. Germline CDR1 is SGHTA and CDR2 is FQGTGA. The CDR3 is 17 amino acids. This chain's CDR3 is CASSLVAGGINTGELFF. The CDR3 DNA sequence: TGTGCCAGCAGCTTGGTAGCGGGAGGGATAAACACCGGGGAGCTGTTTTTT.

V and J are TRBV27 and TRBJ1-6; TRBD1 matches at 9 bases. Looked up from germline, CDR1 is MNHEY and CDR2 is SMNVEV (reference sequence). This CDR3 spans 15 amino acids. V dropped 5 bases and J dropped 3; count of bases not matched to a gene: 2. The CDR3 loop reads CASSTGQGYNSPLHF. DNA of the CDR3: TGTGCCAGCAGTACGGGACAGGGCTATAATTCACCCCTCCACTTT.

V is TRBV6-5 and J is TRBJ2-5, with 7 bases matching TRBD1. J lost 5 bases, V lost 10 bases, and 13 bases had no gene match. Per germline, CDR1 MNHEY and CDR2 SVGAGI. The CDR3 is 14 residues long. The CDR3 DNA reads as TGTGCCACTGGGACAGATCAGGGCGGCGAGACCCAGTACTTC. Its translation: CATGTDQGGETQYF.

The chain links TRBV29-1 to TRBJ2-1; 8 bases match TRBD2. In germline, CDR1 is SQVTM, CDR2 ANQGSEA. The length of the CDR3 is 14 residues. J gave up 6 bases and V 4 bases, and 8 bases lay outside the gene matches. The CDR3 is CSVVSQREPNEQFF. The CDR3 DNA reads TGCAGCGTTGTAAGCCAGCGGGAGCCCAATGAGCAGTTCTTC.

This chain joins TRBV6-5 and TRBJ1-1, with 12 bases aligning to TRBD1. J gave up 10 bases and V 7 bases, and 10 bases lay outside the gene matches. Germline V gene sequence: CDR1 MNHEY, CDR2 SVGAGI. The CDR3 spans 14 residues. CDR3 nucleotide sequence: TGTGCCAGCAAAAGGGGACAGGGGGCCGGAGGAGCTTTCTTT. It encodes CASKRGQGAGGAFF.

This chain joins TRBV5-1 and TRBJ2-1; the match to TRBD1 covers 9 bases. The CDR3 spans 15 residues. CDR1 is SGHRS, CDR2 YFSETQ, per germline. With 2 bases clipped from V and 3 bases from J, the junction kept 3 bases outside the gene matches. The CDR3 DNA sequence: TGCGCCAGCAGCTTTGGACAGGGGAGCTACAATGAGCAGTTCTTC. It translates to CASSFGQGSYNEQFF.

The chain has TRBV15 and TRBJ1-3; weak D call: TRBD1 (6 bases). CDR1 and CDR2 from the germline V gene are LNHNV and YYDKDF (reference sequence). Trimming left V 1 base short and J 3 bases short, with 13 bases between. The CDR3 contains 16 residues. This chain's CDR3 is CATSRGEQGDGNTIYF. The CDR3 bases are TGTGCCACCAGCAGAGGGGAACAGGGAGATGGAAACACCATATATTTT.

The CDR3 region is CASSVEPGDSYEQYF. DNA for the CDR3: TGTGCCAGCAGCGTAGAGCCCGGGGACTCCTACGAGCAGTACTTC. The V call is TRBV9, the J call TRBJ2-7; maybe TRBD2 (5 bases). This CDR3 contains 15 residues. V was clipped by 0 bases and J by 0 bases, with 10 bases between them. Germline-derived CDR1 and CDR2 are SGDLS and YYNGEE.

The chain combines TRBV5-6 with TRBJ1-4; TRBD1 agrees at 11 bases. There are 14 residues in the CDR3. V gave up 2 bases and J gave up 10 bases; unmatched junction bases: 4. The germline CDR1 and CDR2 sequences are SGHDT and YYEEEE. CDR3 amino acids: CASSFGQGAVKLFF. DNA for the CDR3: TGTGCCAGCAGCTTCGGACAGGGGGCTGTAAAACTGTTTTTT.

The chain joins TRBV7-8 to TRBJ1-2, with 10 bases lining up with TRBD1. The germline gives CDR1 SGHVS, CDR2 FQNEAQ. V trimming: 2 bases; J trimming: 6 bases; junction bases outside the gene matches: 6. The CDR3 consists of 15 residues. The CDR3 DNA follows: TGTGCCAGCAGCTTATTCGGGACAGGGGAGAATGGCTACACCTTC. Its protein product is CASSLFGTGENGYTF.

As DNA, the CDR3 is TGTGCCAGCAGCACCCGACAAGGGGTCTCTGGAAACACCATATATTTT. Translated: CASSTRQGVSGNTIYF. V gene TRBV7-2 combines with J gene TRBJ1-3; tentatively, D is TRBD1 (5 bases). In germline, CDR1 is SGHTA, CDR2 FQGNSA. The V end was cut by 5 bases, the J end by 0 bases, with 14 bases between. The CDR3 is made up of 16 amino acids.

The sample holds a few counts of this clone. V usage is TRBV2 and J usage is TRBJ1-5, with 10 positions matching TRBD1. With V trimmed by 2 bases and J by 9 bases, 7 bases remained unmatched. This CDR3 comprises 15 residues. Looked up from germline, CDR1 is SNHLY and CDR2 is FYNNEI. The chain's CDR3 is CASSELGQGNSPQHF. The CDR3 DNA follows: TGTGCCAGCAGTGAACTGGGACAGGGGAATTCGCCCCAGCATTTT.

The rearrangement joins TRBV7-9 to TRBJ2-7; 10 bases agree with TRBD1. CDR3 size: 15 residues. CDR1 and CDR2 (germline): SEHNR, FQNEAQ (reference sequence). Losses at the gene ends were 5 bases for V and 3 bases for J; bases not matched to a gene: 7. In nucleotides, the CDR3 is TGTGCCAGCAGCGCCTGGACAGGGGGAGACTACGAGCAGTACTTC. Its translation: CASSAWTGGDYEQYF.

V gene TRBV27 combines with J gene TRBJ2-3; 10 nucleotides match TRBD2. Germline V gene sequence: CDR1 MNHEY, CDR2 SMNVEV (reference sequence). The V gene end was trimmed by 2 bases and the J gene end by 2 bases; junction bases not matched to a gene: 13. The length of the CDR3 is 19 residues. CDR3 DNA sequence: TGTGCCAGCAGTTTAAGTCTAGGGGGACTAGCGAGATTCACAGATACGCAGTATTTT. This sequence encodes CASSLSLGGLARFTDTQYF.

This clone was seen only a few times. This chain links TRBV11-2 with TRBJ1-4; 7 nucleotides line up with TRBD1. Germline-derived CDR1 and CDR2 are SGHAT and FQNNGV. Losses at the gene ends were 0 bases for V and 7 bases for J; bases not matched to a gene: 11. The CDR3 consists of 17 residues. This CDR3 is CASSLDSRGLGGEKLFF. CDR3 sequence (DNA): TGTGCCAGCAGCTTAGATTCCAGGGGGTTGGGTGGTGAAAAACTGTTTTTT.

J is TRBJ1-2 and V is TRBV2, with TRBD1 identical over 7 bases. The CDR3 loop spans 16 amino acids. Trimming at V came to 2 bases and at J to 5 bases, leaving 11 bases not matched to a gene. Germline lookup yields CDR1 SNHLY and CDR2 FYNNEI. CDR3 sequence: CASSESPGTAQYGYTF. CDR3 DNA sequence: TGTGCCAGCAGTGAATCCCCCGGGACAGCGCAGTATGGCTACACCTTC.

The CDR3 loop is CAWSRLAGVNEQFF. The CDR3 DNA follows: TGTGCCTGGAGTCGGCTAGCGGGAGTTAATGAGCAGTTCTTC. The V gene is TRBV30, the J gene TRBJ2-1; 10 nucleotides line up with TRBD2. The V and J ends lost 2 bases and 7 bases, in that order; junction bases with no gene match: 5. This CDR3 has 14 residues. Germline V gene sequence: CDR1 GTSNPN, CDR2 SVGIG (reference sequence).

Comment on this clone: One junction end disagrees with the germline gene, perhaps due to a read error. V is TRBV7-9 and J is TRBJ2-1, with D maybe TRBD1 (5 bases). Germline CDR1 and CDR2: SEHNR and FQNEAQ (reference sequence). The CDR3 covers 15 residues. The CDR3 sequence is CASSLGLGEDNEQFF. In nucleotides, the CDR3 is TGTGCCAGCAGCTTAGGCCTAGGAGAGGACAACGAGCAGTTCTTC.

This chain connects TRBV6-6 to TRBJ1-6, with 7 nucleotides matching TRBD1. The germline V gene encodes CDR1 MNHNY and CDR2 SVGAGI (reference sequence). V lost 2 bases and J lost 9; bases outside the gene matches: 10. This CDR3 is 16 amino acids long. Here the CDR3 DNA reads TGTGCCAGCAGTTACGATAGCCAGGGGGTAACTTCACCCCTCCACTTT. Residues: CASSYDSQGVTSPLHF.

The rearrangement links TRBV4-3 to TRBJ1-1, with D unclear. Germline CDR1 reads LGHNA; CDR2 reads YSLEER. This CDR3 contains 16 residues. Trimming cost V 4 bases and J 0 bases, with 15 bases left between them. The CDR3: CASSPWARNMNTEAFF. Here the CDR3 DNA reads TGCGCCAGCAGCCCCTGGGCCAGGAACATGAACACTGAAGCTTTCTTT.

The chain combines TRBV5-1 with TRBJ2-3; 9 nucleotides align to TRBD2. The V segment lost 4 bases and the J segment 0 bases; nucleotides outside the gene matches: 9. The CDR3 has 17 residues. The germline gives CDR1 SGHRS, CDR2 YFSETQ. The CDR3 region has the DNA TGCGCCAGCAGCCCCAGACCCACTAGCGGGAGCACAGATACGCAGTATTTT. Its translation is CASSPRPTSGSTDTQYF.

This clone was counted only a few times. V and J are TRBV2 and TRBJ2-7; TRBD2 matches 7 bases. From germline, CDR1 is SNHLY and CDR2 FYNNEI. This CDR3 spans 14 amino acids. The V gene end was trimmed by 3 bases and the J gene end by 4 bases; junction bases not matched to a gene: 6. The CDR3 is CASSDGGTRYEQYF. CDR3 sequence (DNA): TGTGCCAGCAGTGACGGGGGGACTCGGTACGAGCAGTACTTC. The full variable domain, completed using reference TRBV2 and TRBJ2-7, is EPEVTQTPSHQVTQMGQEVILRCVPISNHLYFYWYRQILGQKVEFLVSFYNNEISEKSEIFDDQFSVERPDGSNFTLKIRSTKLEDSAMYFCASSDGGTRYEQYFGPGTRLTVT.

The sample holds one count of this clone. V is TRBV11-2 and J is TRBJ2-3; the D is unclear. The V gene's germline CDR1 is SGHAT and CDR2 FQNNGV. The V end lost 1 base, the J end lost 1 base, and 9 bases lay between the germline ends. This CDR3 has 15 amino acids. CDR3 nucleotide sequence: TGTGCCAGCAGCTTAGCGGCTAGAGGCACAGATACGCAGTATTTT. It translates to CASSLAARGTDTQYF.

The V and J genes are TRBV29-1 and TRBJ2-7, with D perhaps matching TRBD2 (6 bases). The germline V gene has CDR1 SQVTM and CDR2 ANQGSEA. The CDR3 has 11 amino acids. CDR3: CRGGPLYEQYF. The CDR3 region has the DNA TGCAGGGGGGGTCCACTGTATGAGCAGTACTTC.